The present T cell receptor beta chain was sequenced within a study of identical twins. Notes on the study in general: Rather than following the same donors, the conclusions depended on cross-sectional statistical analysis. Models underestimated how often monozygotic twins shared out-of-frame TCR alpha.

This clonotype was counted at least ten times. The antigen is not known. TCRdb redid the calling of the 5' RACE reads with MiXCR, one entry per CDR3 protein. The repertoire holds some 630,000 distinct CDR3 sequences, with roughly 6.6% as singletons. These sequences were also reported in another study, on yellow fever vaccine responses in identical twins.

This clonotype originated in a woman aged 18 to 35 in good health. Sequenced input: PBMCs.

The CDR3 DNA reads as TGTGCCAGCAGCCGGGACACTGAAGCTTTCTTT. It specifies CASSRDTEAFF. The gene calls are TRBV5-5 and TRBJ1-1; D unclear. The CDR3 totals 11 residues. Trimming left V 4 bases short and J 3 bases short, with 4 bases between. Germline V CDR1 and CDR2: SGHKS, YYEKEE (reference sequence).